These 20 T cell receptor beta chains share one sample of origin, sequenced in a study of spatial heterogeneity in lung cancer. One entry per CDR3 protein, called by TCRdb with MiXCR from the 5' RACE reads. The top ten hold roughly 13% of the sample, which has about 1,100 distinct CDR3 sequences, approximately 7% seen once. Time point meaning: sample taken at primary tumor resection. The input material, whole RNA from tumor, nontumor lung or frozen PBMC, was sequenced unsorted. The starting material was normal lung tissue next to the tumor, obtained at surgery. Every receptor here comes from a male donor with early-stage non-small cell lung cancer.

A few counts support this clonotype. The library was prepared for alpha chains; this beta chain is a stray read, so its frequency means little. V is TRBV20-1 and J is TRBJ2-7; 10 bases agree with TRBD2. With V trimmed by 5 bases and J by 4 bases, 11 bases remained unmatched. This CDR3 has 15 amino acids. Germline V gene lookup returns CDR1 DFQATT and CDR2 SNEGSKA (reference sequence). This CDR3 reads CSAGKEAGGPYEQYF. The CDR3, as DNA: TGCAGTGCTGGGAAAGAAGCGGGAGGGCCTTACGAGCAGTACTTC.

Concerning this clonotype: With the library built for alpha chains, this beta chain is off target and its frequency is not meaningful. The chain employs TRBV5-4 and TRBJ1-4; 8 bases align to TRBD1. V lost 4 bases, J lost 7 bases, and 12 bases stayed unmatched. The CDR3 has 16 residues. Germline V gene lookup returns CDR1 SGHNT and CDR2 YYREEE (reference sequence). The CDR3 coding sequence is TGTGCCAGCAGCCCTGCCCAGGGGGCGTGGGGTGAAAAACTGTTTTTT. Translating it yields CASSPAQGAWGEKLFF.

This clonotype has ten or more counts. Within a library made for alpha chains, this beta chain is off target, and its count is uninformative. The V and J genes are TRBV3-1 and TRBJ1-5; no definite D call. Germline V CDR1 and CDR2: LGHDT, YNNKEL (reference sequence). Trimming removed 2 bases at V and 8 bases at J, with 16 bases between. The CDR3 extends over 15 amino acids. CDR3 protein: CASSQQAFGHEPQHF. In DNA form, the CDR3 reads TGTGCCAGCAGCCAACAAGCGTTTGGGCATGAGCCCCAGCATTTT.

This clonotype is large within its sample. This beta chain slipped into a library made for alpha chains as a stray read, so its size is not meaningful. This rearrangement joins TRBV3-1 to TRBJ2-1; 10 bases line up with TRBD2. The CDR3 extends over 19 amino acids. The J segment lost 0 bases and the V segment lost 1 base, leaving 9 bases of the junction unmatched. Germline CDR1 and CDR2: LGHDT and YNNKEL (reference sequence). CDR3 sequence (DNA): TGTGCCAGCAGCCAAGTAACTAGCGGGGTACACAACTCCTACAATGAGCAGTTCTTC. Residues: CASSQVTSGVHNSYNEQFF.

This clonotype is medium-sized in the sample. This beta chain slipped into a library made for alpha chains as a stray read, so its size is not meaningful. The chain combines TRBV6-1 with TRBJ1-4, with 7 bases identical to TRBD1. CDR1 and CDR2 (germline): MNHNS, SASEGT. The V gene end was trimmed by 10 bases and the J gene end by 3 bases; junction bases not matched to a gene: 8. The CDR3 loop spans 14 amino acids. CDR3 amino acids: CATTPGTANEKLFF. The CDR3 coding sequence is TGTGCCACCACGCCCGGGACAGCTAATGAAAAACTGTTTTTT.

In this sample, this clonotype is medium-sized. With the library built for alpha chains, this beta chain is off target and its frequency is not meaningful. This sequence joins TRBV15 and TRBJ2-3; D call uncertain. The V gene's germline CDR1 is LNHNV and CDR2 YYDKDF (reference sequence). The CDR3 is 15 amino acids. V shed 3 bases and J shed 2 bases, with 12 bases lying between them. This CDR3 is CATSRKETFTDTQYF. CDR3 sequence (DNA): TGTGCCACCAGCAGGAAAGAGACTTTCACAGATACGCAGTATTTT. Combining the CDR3 with reference TRBV15 and TRBJ2-3 gives the whole variable domain DAMVIQNPRYQVTQFGKPVTLSCSQTLNHNVMYWYQQKSSQAPKLLFHYYDKDFNNEADTPDNFQSRRPNTSFCFLDIRSPGLGDTAMYLCATSRKETFTDTQYFGPGTRLTVL.

This clonotype ranks as large (0.1 to 1%). The library was designed around alpha chains, so this beta chain is a stray read whose abundance carries little weight. V and J are TRBV6-5 and TRBJ2-5; D tentatively fits TRBD1 or TRBD2 (6 bases each). Germline CDR1 MNHEY, CDR2 SVGAGI. Trimming removed 4 bases at V and 5 bases at J, with 17 bases between. This CDR3 contains 15 residues. The chain's CDR3 is CASSSPRGAAETQYF. The CDR3 coding sequence is TGTGCCAGCAGTTCCCCGAGGGGGGCGGCGGAGACCCAGTACTTC.

Relative to its sample, this clonotype is large. Since the library was made to target alpha chains, this beta chain is a stray read and its abundance is not meaningful. The V call is TRBV7-3, the J call TRBJ2-1; TRBD1 is a possible D gene (5 bases). V lost 6 bases to trimming and J lost 8 bases, with 20 bases between them. Per the germline V gene, CDR1 is SGHTA and CDR2 is FQGTGA. The CDR3 is made up of 15 amino acids. CDR3 loop: CASSRQGIRGDEQFF. The CDR3, as DNA: TGTGCCAGCAGTCGGCAGGGCATTCGAGGCGATGAGCAGTTCTTC.

This clonotype is classed as large (0.1 to 1%). This beta chain is an off-target read within a library intended for alpha chains, so its frequency means little. This chain's CDR3 is CSAGGGADGYTF. Written as DNA, the CDR3 is TGCAGCGCAGGAGGGGGCGCGGATGGCTACACCTTC. The chain employs TRBV29-1 and TRBJ1-2; the match to TRBD1 covers 7 bases. J was trimmed by 6 bases and V by 7 bases; bases with no gene match: 8. This CDR3 region has 12 residues. Germline lookup yields CDR1 SQVTM and CDR2 ANQGSEA.

By its share, this clonotype is large (0.1 to 1%). This beta chain slipped into a library made for alpha chains as a stray read, so its size is not meaningful. The chain couples TRBV4-2 to TRBJ2-3; D is perhaps TRBD1 (5 bases). Trimming removed 6 bases from V and 0 bases from J, with 19 bases in between. Looked up from germline, CDR1 is LGHNA and CDR2 is YNFKEQ. This CDR3 has 17 residues. CDR3 coding DNA: TGTGCCAGCAGGTTGGCAGGGTCGGTGAGTAGCACAGATACGCAGTATTTT. Protein sequence: CASRLAGSVSSTDTQYF.

A few counts support this clonotype. For a library built for alpha chains, this beta chain is a stray read; little rests on its size. The chain uses TRBV3-1 and TRBJ2-3; perhaps TRBD2 as D (6 bases). CDR1 is LGHDT, CDR2 YNNKEL, per germline (reference sequence). The V gene lost 3 bases and the J gene lost 3 bases, with 10 bases spanning the gap. The CDR3 contains 14 residues. In nucleotides, the CDR3 is TGTGCCAGCAGCCAGGAGGGGCTAACAGATACGCAGTATTTT. Translated: CASSQEGLTDTQYF.

This clonotype is categorized as large. Because the library targeted alpha chains, this beta chain is an off-target read whose size means little. The chain links TRBV4-2 to TRBJ2-6; the D is unclear. The V end was cut by 0 bases, the J end by 0 bases, with 6 bases between. Germline V gene lookup returns CDR1 LGHNA and CDR2 YNFKEQ. The CDR3 covers 16 residues. The CDR3 DNA sequence: TGTGCCAGCAGCCAAGACCCCTTCTCTGGGGCCAACGTCCTGACTTTC. Translation gives CASSQDPFSGANVLTF.

This clonotype counts as large (0.1 to 1%). Because this beta chain is a stray read in a library intended to capture alpha chains, its abundance should not be given much weight. The chain carries TRBV9 and TRBJ2-3, with D perhaps given as TRBD1 or TRBD2 (5 bases each). V lost 0 bases and J 2 bases, leaving 10 bases between the germline ends. Germline V CDR1 and CDR2: SGDLS, YYNGEE. The length of the CDR3 is 15 residues. CDR3 nucleotide sequence: TGTGCCAGCAGCGTAGTGCCGGGGCTCACAGATACGCAGTATTTT. This encodes CASSVVPGLTDTQYF.

In this sample, this clonotype is medium-sized. This beta chain lies outside the target of a library built for alpha chains; its clone size means little. The chain combines TRBV7-2 with TRBJ2-4, with 7 bases fitting TRBD2. The CDR3 consists of 12 residues. The ends lost 0 bases at V and 16 bases at J; junction bases unmatched: 6. CDR1 SGHTA and CDR2 FQGNSA come from the germline V gene. CDR3 nucleotides: TGTGCCAGCAGCTTAGCGGGAGGGCCATCATACTTC. This gives the protein CASSLAGGPSYF. Full variable domain (rest looked up from reference TRBV7-2 and TRBJ2-4): GAGVSQSPSNKVTEKGKDVELRCDPISGHTALYWYRQSLGQGLEFLIYFQGNSAPDKSGLPSDRFSAERTGGSVSTLTIQRTQQEDSAVYLCASSLAGGPSYFGAGTRLSVL.

Worth noting for this clonotype: This beta chain represents an off-target read in a library built for alpha chains; its size is of limited meaning. The chain joins TRBV30 to TRBJ2-2; D gene uncertain. Trimming took 7 bases from V and 5 from J, leaving 14 bases between them. Per germline, CDR1 GTSNPN and CDR2 SVGIG (reference sequence). This CDR3 has 13 residues. For the CDR3, the DNA is TGTGCCTCTCAGACTGGTGGTACCGGGGAGCTGTTTTTT. This codes for CASQTGGTGELFF.

This clonotype is classed as large. As an off-target read in a library built for alpha chains, this beta chain has a frequency of little significance. The CDR3 sequence is CASQRGTEAFF. The CDR3 nucleotides are TGCGCCAGCCAGAGGGGTACTGAAGCTTTCTTT. The chain is built from TRBV5-1 and TRBJ1-1, with D tentatively TRBD1 (5 bases). V lost 7 bases and J 5 bases, leaving 9 bases between the germline ends. Germline CDR1 SGHRS, CDR2 YFSETQ. This CDR3 region has 11 residues.

This clonotype is medium-sized (0.01 to 0.1%) within its sample. A library prepared for alpha chains yielded this beta chain as an off-target read; its size is of little meaning. The J gene is TRBJ1-5, the V gene TRBV10-3; D is ambiguous. CDR1 ENHRY and CDR2 SYGVKD come from the germline V gene. With 2 bases removed from V and 0 bases from J, the gap between germline ends came to 5 bases. The CDR3 sequence is 14 residues long. The CDR3 nucleotides read TGTGCCATCAGTGAGGGGGTTAGCAATCAGCCCCAGCATTTT. It translates to CAISEGVSNQPQHF.

This clonotype is medium-sized (0.01 to 0.1%) within its sample. Little can be read into the size of this beta chain, an off-target read in a library designed for alpha chains. The V call is TRBV5-1, the J call TRBJ2-7, with D unresolved. The V gene lost 0 bases and the J gene lost 5 bases, with 12 bases spanning the gap. Per the germline V gene, CDR1 is SGHRS and CDR2 is YFSETQ. This CDR3 is 14 amino acids long. The CDR3 here is CASSLVDARNEQYF. The CDR3 coding sequence is TGCGCCAGCAGCTTGGTGGATGCACGGAACGAGCAGTACTTC.

Relative to its sample, this clonotype is medium-sized (0.01 to 0.1%). This beta chain is off target for a library built for alpha chains, so its abundance means little. CDR3: CATSDRGTLGYTF. The CDR3 DNA reads as TGTGCCACCAGTGATAGAGGGACGCTCGGCTACACCTTC. The V and J genes are TRBV24-1 and TRBJ1-2, with D perhaps matching TRBD1 (5 bases). The germline CDR1 and CDR2 sequences are KGHDR and SFDVKD. The CDR3 loop spans 13 amino acids. Deletions cut 3 bases from V and 8 bases from J, with 12 bases between.

In this sample, this clonotype is medium-sized (0.01 to 0.1%). Found in a library prepared for alpha chains, this beta chain is an off-target read, and its abundance has little meaning. The CDR3 sequence is CASSAYLDSSYNEQFF. The DNA of the CDR3 is TGTGCCAGCAGCGCGTATTTGGATAGCTCCTACAATGAGCAGTTCTTC. The chain employs TRBV6-6 and TRBJ2-1; D call uncertain. The germline V gene encodes CDR1 MNHNY and CDR2 SVGAGI (reference sequence). This CDR3 comprises 16 residues. The V end was cut by 6 bases, the J end by 0 bases, with 15 bases between.